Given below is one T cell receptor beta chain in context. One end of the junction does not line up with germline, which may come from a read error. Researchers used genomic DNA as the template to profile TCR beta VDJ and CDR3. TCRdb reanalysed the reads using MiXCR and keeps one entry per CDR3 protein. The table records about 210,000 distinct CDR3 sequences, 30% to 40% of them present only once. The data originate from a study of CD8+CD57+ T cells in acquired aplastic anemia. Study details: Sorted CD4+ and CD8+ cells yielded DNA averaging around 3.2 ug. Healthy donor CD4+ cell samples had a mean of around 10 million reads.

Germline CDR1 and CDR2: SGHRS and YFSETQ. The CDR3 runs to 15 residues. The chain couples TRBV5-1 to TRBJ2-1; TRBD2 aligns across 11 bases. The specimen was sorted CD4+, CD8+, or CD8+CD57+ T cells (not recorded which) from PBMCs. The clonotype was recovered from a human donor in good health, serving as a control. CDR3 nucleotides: TGCGCCAGCGGGAAGGGACTAGCGGACTACAGTGAGCAGTTCTTC. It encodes CASGKGLADYSEQFF. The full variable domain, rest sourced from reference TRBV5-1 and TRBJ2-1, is KAGVTQTPRYLIKTRGQQVTLSCSPISGHRSVSWYQQTPGQGLQFLFEYFSETQRNKGNFPGRFSGRQFSNSRSEMNVSTLELGDSALYLCASGKGLADYSEQFFGPGTRLTVL.